The clone carrying this TCR beta chain has more than one count but fewer than ten. Only in-frame clones appear in the TCRdb table, and some are missing; sequencing was by immunoSEQ multiplex PCR. The sample lists over 250,000 clones; about 83% were seen once. This record belongs to a study of blood T cell repertoires in COVID-19. Turning to the study itself: The analysed material was cDNA or gDNA that came from T cells, B-cell-depleted T cells, or PBMCs.

Specimen: peripheral blood. The clonotype comes from a woman aged 45-65 years who had recovered from COVID-19.

CDR3 nucleotides: TGTGCCAGCAGTTCTATTAAATCCAGGGTCGGTGAAAAACTGTTTTTT. Amino acid sequence: CASSSIKSRVGEKLFF. V usage is TRBV28 and J usage is TRBJ1-4, with D perhaps matching TRBD1 (5 bases). V shed 4 bases and J shed 7 bases, with 19 bases lying between them. CDR1 MDHEN and CDR2 SYDVKM come from the germline V gene. This CDR3 has 16 amino acids.